This T cell receptor (beta chain) was identified during a study of blood T cell repertoires in COVID-19. On the study more broadly: From the United States, Italy and Spain came samples of acute and convalescent COVID-19. T cells, B-cell-depleted T cells, or PBMCs supplied cDNA or gDNA.

Original processing notes: Reference gene primer amplification gave estimated nucleated cell counts. Data came from immunoSEQ multiplex PCR; TCRdb stores just in-frame clones and leaves some out. V and J calls and clone size follow that table, whereas D and trimming were derived from the DNA. The sample carries some 240,000 clones, around 80% recorded once. The germline CDR1 and CDR2 sequences are SGHTA and FQGNSA. V shed 2 bases, J shed 2 bases, and the junction held 5 bases outside the gene matches. This CDR3 region has 16 residues. The sequencing input was peripheral blood. The J gene is TRBJ1-5, the V gene TRBV7-2, with 8 bases identical to TRBD1. The sequence came from a woman in her 70s with acute or convalescent COVID-19. The CDR3: CASSLSGGAGNQPQHF. CDR3 bases: TGTGCCAGCAGCTTATCAGGGGGCGCGGGCAATCAGCCCCAGCATTTT.